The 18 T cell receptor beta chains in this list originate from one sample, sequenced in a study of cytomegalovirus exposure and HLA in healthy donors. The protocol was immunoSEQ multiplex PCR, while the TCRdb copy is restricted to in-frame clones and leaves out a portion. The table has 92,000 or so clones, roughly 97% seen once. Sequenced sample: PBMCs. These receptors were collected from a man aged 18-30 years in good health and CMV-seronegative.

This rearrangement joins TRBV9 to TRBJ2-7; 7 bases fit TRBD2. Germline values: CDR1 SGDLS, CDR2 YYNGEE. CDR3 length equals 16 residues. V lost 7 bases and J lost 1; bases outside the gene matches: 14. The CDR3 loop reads CASWKGGLVFSYEQYV. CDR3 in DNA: TGTGCCAGCTGGAAAGGCGGACTAGTATTTTCCTACGAGCAGTACGTC.

The CDR3 sequence is CATSIGTGEETQYF. DNA of the CDR3: TGTGCCACCAGCATTGGGACAGGCGAAGAGACCCAGTACTTC. This rearrangement joins TRBV15 to TRBJ2-5, with 8 positions matching TRBD1. The CDR3 spans 14 residues. Germline CDR1 and CDR2: LNHNV and YYDKDF (reference sequence). V shed 4 bases, J shed 3 bases, and the junction held 4 bases outside the gene matches.

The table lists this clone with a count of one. The CDR3 nucleotides are TGTGCCAGCACCGGGACAGGGCGCCCAGGAAACACCATATATTTT. Its translation is CASTGTGRPGNTIYF. The rearrangement uses TRBV6-1 and TRBJ1-3, with TRBD1 matching 9 bases. The junction had 8 bases not matched to a gene; V was cut back by 7 bases and J by 4 bases. In germline, CDR1 is MNHNS, CDR2 SASEGT. The CDR3 spans 15 residues.

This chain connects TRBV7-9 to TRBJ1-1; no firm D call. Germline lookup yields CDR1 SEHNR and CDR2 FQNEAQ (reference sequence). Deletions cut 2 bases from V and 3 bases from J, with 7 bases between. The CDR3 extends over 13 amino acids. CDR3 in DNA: TGTGCCAGCAGCTTAATGGCAGACACTGAAGCTTTCTTT. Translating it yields CASSLMADTEAFF. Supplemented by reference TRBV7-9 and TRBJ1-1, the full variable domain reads DTGVSQNPRHKITKRGQNVTFRCDPISEHNRLYWYRQTLGQGPEFLTYFQNEAQLEKSRLLSDRFSAERPKGSFSTLEIQRTEQGDSAMYLCASSLMADTEAFFGQGTRLTVV.

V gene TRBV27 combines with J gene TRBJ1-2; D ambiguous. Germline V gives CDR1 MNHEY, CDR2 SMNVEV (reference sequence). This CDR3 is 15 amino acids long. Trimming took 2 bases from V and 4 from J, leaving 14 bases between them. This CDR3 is CASSLSPWLFYGYTF. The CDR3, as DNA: TGTGCCAGCAGTTTAAGCCCCTGGTTGTTCTATGGCTACACCTTC.

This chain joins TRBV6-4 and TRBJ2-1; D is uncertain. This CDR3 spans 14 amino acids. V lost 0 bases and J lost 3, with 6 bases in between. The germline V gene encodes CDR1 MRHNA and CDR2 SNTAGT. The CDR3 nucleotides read TGTGCCAGCAGTGACTCTGCTAACTACAATGAGCAGTTCTTC. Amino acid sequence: CASSDSANYNEQFF.

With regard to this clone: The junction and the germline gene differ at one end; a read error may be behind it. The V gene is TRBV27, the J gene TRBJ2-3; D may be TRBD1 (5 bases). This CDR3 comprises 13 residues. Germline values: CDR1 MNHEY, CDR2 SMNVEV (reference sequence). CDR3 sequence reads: CASSWQGTGTQYF. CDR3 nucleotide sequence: TGTGCCAGCAGTTGGCAGGGAACAGGTACGCAGTATTTT.

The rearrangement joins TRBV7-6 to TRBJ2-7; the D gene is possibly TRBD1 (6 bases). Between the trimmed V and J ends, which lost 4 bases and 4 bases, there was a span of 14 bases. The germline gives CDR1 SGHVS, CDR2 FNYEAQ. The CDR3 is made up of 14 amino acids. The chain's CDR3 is CASSYEAGVYEQYF. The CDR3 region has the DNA TGTGCCAGCAGCTACGAGGCAGGGGTTTACGAGCAGTACTTC.

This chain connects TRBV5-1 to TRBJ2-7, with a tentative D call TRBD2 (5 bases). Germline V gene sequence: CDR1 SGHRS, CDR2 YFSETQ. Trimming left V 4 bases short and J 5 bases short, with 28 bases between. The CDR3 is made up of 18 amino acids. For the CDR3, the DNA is TGCGCCAGCAGCCCGAATGACCGACGGAGCCTAATGAGGGACGAGCAGTACTTC. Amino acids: CASSPNDRRSLMRDEQYF.

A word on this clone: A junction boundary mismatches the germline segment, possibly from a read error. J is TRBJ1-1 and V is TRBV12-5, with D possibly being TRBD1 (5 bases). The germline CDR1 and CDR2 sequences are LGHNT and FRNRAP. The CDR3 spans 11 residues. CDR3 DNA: TGTGCTAGTGGTGGCGGGGACCCGAGACTCTTT. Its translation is CASGGGDPRLF.

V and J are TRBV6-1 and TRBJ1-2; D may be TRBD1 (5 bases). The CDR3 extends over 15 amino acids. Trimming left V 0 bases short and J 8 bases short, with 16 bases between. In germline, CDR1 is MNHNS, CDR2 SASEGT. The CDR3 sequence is CASSEAWTTTQGYTF. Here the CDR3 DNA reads TGTGCCAGCAGTGAAGCTTGGACAACCACCCAGGGCTACACCTTC.

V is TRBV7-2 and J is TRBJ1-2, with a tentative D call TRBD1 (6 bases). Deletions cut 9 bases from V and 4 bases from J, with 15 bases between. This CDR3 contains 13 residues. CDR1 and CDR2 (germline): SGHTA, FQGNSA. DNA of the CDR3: TGTGCCAGGAGAGAGAGGGGGGGCTATGGCTACACCTTC. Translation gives CARRERGGYGYTF.

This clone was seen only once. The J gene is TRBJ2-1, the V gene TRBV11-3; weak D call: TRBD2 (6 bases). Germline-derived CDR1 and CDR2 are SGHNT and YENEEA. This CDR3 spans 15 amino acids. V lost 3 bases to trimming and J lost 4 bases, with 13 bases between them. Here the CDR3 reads CASSFSAGSYNEQFF. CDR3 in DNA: TGTGCCAGCAGCTTTTCGGCGGGGAGTTACAATGAGCAGTTCTTC.

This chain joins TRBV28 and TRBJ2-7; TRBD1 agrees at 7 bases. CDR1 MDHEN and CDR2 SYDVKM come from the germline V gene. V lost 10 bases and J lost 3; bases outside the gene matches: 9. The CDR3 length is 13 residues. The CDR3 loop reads CATLDRTLYEQYF. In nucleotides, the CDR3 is TGTGCCACCTTGGACAGGACTCTCTACGAGCAGTACTTC.

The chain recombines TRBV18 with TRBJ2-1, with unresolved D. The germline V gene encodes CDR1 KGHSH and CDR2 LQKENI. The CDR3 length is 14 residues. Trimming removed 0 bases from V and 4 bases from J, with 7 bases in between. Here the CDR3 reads CASSPPYQYNEQFF. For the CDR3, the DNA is TGTGCCAGCTCACCACCGTACCAGTACAATGAGCAGTTCTTC.

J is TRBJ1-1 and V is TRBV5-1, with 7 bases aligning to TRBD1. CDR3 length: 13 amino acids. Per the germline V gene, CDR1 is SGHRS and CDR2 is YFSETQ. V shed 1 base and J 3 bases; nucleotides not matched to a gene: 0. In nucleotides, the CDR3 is TGCGCCAGCAGCTTGACAGGGGACACTGAAGCTTTCTTT. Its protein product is CASSLTGDTEAFF.

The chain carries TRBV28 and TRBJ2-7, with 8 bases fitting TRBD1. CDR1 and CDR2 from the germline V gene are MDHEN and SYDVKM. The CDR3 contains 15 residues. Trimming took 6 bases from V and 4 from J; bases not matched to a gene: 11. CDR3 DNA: TGTGCCAGCAGCCCTAGCCCAGGGGGCAGGTACGAGCAGTACGTC. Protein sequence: CASSPSPGGRYEQYV.

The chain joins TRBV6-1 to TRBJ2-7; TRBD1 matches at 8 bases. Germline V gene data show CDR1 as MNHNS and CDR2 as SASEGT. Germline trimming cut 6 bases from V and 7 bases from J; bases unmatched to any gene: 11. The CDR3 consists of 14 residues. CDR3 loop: CASRDLRGPYEQYF. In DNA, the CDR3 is TGTGCCAGCAGGGACCTCAGGGGGCCGTATGAGCAGTACTTC.